This T cell receptor beta chain was sequenced during a study of blood T cells in healthy people across ages. The CDR3 has 15 amino acids. As regards this clonotype: The germline gene is not matched at one end of the junction; a read error may be the cause.

The authors ran a second PCR of 7 to 11 cycles using a sample-barcoded 5' primer and a J-beta primer mix. TCRdb recomputed calls from the 5' RACE reads with MiXCR, one row per CDR3 protein. The table lists hundreds of thousands of distinct CDR3 sequences, about 25% of them singletons. This same sample was also taken into another study, of T cells of mothers and their children.

Sequenced sample: blood. The receptor comes from a boy under 10 years old in good health. V usage is TRBV12-3 or TRBV12-4 and J usage is TRBJ2-3; 7 bases line up with TRBD2. CDR3 sequence reads: CASSLVGGSTDAQYF. The CDR3 DNA is TGTGCCAGCAGTTTAGTAGGCGGGAGCACAGATGCGCAGTATTTT.